This T cell receptor beta chain is drawn from a study of T cell responses to AZD1222 COVID-19 vaccine. Sequenced by immunoSEQ multiplex PCR; TCRdb stores in-frame clones only, minus some. Of over 100,000 clones listed, around 90% were seen once; the top ten hold about 6%. Germline values: CDR1 KGHSH, CDR2 LQKENI. This CDR3 comprises 16 residues. V was cut by 3 bases and J by 0 bases, with 11 bases left in between. Findings and limits, study-wide: Recipients of two AZD1222 doses showed rising Spike-specific TCR breadth and depth. Donor demographics were predominantly white British with a female majority; clonal diversity may be underestimated. Among AZD1222 vaccinees, only six were seropositive at baseline. Researchers report vaccine-associated CD4 TCRs spanning spike, with dominance at 160-218 and 743-854.

Of note for this clone: Its antigen is not identified.

The V gene is TRBV18, the J gene TRBJ2-2; tentative D call: TRBD2 (5 bases). This sequence was found in an adult in good health. The source was peripheral blood, collected on day 0 of AZD1222 vaccination. CDR3 coding DNA: TGTGCCAGCTCACCGACGACTATACCGAACACCGGGGAGCTGTTTTTT. Protein sequence: CASSPTTIPNTGELFF.